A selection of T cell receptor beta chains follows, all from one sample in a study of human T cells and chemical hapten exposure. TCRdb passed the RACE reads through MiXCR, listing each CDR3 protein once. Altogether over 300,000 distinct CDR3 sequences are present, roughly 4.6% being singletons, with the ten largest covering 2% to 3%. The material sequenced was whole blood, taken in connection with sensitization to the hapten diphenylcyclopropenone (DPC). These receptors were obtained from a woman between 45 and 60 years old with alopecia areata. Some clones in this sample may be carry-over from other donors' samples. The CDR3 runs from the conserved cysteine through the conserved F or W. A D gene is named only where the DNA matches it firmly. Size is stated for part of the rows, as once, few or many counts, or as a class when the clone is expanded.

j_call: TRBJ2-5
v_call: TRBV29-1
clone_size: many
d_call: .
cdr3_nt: TGCAGCGTTGAAGGGGGACACTCACAAGAGACCCAGTACTTC
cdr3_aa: CSVEGGHSQETQYF

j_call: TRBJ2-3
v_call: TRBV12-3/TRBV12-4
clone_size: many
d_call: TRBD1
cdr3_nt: TGTGCCAGCAGTGCGGGGACAGGCGCCCTCGGCACAGATACGCAGTATTTT
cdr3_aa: CASSAGTGALGTDTQYF

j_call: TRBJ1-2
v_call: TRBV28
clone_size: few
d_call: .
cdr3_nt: TGTGCCAGCGGGTTAGCGGGTCTGGGCTATGGCTACACCTTC
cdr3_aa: CASGLAGLGYGYTF

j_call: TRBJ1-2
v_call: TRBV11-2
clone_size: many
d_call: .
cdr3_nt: TGTGCCAGCTCCCTCGCCGAAGGCTATGGCTACACCTTC
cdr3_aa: CASSLAEGYGYTF

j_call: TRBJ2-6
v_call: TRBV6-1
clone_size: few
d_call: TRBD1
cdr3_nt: TGTGCCAGCAGCCGCGCCGCCCCAGGGGGCTCCCTTAACTCTGGGGCCAACGTCCTGACTTTC
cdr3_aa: CASSRAAPGGSLNSGANVLTF

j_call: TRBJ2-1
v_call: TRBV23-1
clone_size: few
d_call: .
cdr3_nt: TGCGCCAGCAGTCAACCGGGAGCTTCCTACAATGAGCAGTTCTTC
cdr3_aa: CASSQPGASYNEQFF

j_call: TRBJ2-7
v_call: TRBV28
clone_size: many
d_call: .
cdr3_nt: TGTGCCAGCAGTTCCCCCTTGAGCGGACCGTCCTACGAGCAGTACTTC
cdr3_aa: CASSSPLSGPSYEQYF

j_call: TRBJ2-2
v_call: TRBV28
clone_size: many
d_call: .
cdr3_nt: TGTGCCGGCTACTCCGCGAACACCGGGGAGCTGTTTTTT
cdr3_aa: CAGYSANTGELFF

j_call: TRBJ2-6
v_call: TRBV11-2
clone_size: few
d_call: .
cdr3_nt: TGTGCCAGCAGCTTAGTGATAAACTCTGGGGCCAACGTCCTGACTTTC
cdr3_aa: CASSLVINSGANVLTF

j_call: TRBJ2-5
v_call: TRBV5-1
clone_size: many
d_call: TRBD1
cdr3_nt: TGCGCCAGCAGCCCCAGTACAGGGACAGCCTATCAAGAGACCCAGTACTTC
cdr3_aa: CASSPSTGTAYQETQYF

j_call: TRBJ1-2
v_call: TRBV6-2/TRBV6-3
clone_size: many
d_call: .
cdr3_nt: TGTGCCAGCCGGACTGTGTATGGCTACACCTTC
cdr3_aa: CASRTVYGYTF

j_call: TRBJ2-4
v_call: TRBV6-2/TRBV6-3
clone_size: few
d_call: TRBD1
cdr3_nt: TGTGCCAGCAGTACTTCCCACCGGGACAGCTCTAAAAACATTCAGTACTTC
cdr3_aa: CASSTSHRDSSKNIQYF

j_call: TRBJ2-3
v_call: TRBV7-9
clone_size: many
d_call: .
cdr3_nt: TGTGCCAGCAGCTTAGCAATTTCGGGACGGGCCTATACGCAGTATTTT
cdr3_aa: CASSLAISGRAYTQYF

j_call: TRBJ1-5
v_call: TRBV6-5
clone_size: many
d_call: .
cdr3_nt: TGTGCCAGCAGGAGCCACATAGATCAGCCCCAGCATTTT
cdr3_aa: CASRSHIDQPQHF

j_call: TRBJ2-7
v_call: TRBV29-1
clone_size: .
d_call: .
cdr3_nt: TGCAGCGTGGGGGGCCTGCGGTCGGAGGAGCAGTACTTC
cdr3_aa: CSVGGLRSEEQYF

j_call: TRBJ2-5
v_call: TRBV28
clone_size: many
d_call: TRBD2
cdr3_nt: TGTGCCAGCAGTTTACCGTTAGCGGGAGACCAAGAGACCCAGTACTTC
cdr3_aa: CASSLPLAGDQETQYF

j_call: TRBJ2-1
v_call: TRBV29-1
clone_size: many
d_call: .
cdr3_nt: TGCAGCGTTGTATTCTCGGATTCCTACAATGAGCAGTTCTTC
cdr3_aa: CSVVFSDSYNEQFF

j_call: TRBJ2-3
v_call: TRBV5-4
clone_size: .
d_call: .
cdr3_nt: TGTGCCAGCAGCTTGGGGTCTGAATCAGATACGCAGTATTTT
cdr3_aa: CASSLGSESDTQYF

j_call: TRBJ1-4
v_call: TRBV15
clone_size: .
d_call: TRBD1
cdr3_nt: TGTGCCACCAGCACCCGACAGGGTGGTGAAAAACTGTTTTTT
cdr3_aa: CATSTRQGGEKLFF

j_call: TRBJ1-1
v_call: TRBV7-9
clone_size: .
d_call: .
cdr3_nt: TGTGCCAGCAGCTCCCCTGGGGCCGACACTGAAGCTTTCTTT
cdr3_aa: CASSSPGADTEAFF

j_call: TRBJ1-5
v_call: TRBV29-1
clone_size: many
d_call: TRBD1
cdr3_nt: TGCAGCGTTGAAGAAAGGGGGGGGACAGTACAGCATTTT
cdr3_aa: CSVEERGGTVQHF

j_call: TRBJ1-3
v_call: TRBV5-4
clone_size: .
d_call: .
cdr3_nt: TGTGCCAGCAGCCTGGGGGGCTTCTCTGGAAACACCATATATTTT
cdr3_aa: CASSLGGFSGNTIYF

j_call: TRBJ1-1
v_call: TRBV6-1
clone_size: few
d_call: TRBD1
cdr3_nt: TGTGCCAGCAGTGATCCAGGGGGCCTCACTGAAGCTTTCTTT
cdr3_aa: CASSDPGGLTEAFF

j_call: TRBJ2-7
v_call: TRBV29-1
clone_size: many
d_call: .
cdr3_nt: TGCAGCGGATCCGGAGAGGAGTCCTACGAGCAGTACTTC
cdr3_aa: CSGSGEESYEQYF

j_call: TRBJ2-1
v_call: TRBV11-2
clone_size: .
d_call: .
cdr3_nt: TGTGCCAGCAGCTCGGACACGATTAACAATGAGCAGTTCTTC
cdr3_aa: CASSSDTINNEQFF

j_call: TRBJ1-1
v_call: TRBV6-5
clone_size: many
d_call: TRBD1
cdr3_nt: TGTGCCAGCAGAAACGGACAGGGCACAGCTTTCTTT
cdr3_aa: CASRNGQGTAFF

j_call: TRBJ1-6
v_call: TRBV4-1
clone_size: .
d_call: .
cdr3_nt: TGCGCCAGCAGCCAAGGCGGGGGCGCCCACCCCAATTCACCCCTCCACTTT
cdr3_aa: CASSQGGGAHPNSPLHF

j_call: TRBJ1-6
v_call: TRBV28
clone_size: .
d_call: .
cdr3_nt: TGTGCCAGCAGACTTGCGGGTTCCAATTCACCCCTCCACTTT
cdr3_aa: CASRLAGSNSPLHF

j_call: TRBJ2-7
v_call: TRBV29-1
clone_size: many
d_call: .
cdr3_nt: TGCAGCGTTTGCCCCGGGGCAAGCTCCTACGAGCAGTACTTC
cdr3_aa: CSVCPGASSYEQYF

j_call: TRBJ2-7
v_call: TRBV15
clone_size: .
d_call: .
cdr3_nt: TGTGCCACCAGCAGAGAAGGAGGGGGCGGGTACGAGCAGTACTTC
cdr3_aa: CATSREGGGGYEQYF

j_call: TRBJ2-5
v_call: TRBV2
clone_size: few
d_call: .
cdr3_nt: TGTGCCAGCAGTCCCATTGGGCAAGAGACCCAGTACTTC
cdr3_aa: CASSPIGQETQYF

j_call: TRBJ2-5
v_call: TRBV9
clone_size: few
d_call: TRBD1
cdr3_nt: TGTGCCAGCAGCGCCCTGGACAGGGGAGAGACCCAGTACTTC
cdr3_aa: CASSALDRGETQYF

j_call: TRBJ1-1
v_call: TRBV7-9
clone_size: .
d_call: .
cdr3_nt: TGTGCCAGCAGCTTCCCTGGTTACACTGAAGCTTTCTTT
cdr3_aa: CASSFPGYTEAFF

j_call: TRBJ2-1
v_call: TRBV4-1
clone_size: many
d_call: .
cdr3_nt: TGCGCCAGCAGCCAAGATCGGGCGTTCTACAATGAGCAGTTCTTC
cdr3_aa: CASSQDRAFYNEQFF

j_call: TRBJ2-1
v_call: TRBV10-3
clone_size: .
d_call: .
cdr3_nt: TGTGCCATCAGTGAGTCCCTCGGGCATGAGCAGTTCTTC
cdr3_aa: CAISESLGHEQFF

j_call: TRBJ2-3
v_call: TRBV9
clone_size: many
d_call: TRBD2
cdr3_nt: TGTGCCAGCAGCGCCGCGGGGCGGGGGACGGAGGCCGTAGATACGCAGTATTTT
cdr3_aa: CASSAAGRGTEAVDTQYF

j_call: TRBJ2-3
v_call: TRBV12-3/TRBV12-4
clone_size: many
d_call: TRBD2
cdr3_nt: TGTGCCAGCAGTTTATTGGTGGGAGGGCCCACAGATACGCAGTATTTT
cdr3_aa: CASSLLVGGPTDTQYF

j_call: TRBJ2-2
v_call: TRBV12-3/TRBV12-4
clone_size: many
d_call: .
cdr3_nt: TGTGCCAGCAGTTTGGCAGACCTACTCGCCGGGGAGCTGTTTTTT
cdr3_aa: CASSLADLLAGELFF

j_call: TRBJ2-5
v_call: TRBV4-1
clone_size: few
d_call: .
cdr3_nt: TGCGCCAGCAGCCAAGCGAGGGTAGAGACCCAGTACTTC
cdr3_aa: CASSQARVETQYF

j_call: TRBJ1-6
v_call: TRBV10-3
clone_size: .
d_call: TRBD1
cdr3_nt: TGTGCCATCAGTGACCCAGACAGGGGGGATTCACCCCTCCACTTT
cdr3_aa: CAISDPDRGDSPLHF

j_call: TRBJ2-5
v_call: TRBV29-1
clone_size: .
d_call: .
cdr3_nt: TGCAGCGTCGGGACGGAGGAGACCCAGTACTTC
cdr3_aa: CSVGTEETQYF

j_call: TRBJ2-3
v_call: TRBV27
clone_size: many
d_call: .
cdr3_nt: TGTGCCAGCAGTTTATTCAGGGAAACAGATACGCAGTATTTT
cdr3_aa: CASSLFRETDTQYF

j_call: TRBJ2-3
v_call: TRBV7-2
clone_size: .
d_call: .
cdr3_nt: TGTGCCAGCAGCTGGACTGGGCGGGCCCGCACAGATACGCAGTATTTT
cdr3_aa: CASSWTGRARTDTQYF

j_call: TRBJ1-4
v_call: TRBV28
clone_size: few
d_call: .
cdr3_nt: TGTGCCAGCAGTTTCCCACCACCGGCTGAAAAACTGTTTTTT
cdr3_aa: CASSFPPPAEKLFF

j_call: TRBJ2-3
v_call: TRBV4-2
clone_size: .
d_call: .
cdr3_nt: TGTGCCAGCAGCCAGGGGAACACAGATACGCAGTATTTT
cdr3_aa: CASSQGNTDTQYF

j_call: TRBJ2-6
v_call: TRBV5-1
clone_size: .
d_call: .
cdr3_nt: TGCGCCAGCAGCGCGTCGGGGGGCCCCTCTGGGGCCAACGTCCTGACTTTC
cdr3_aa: CASSASGGPSGANVLTF

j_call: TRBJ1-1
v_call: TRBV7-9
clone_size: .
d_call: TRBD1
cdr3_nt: TGTGCCAGCAGCCCGACCGGGACAGGGATGAACACTGAAGCTTTCTTT
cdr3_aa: CASSPTGTGMNTEAFF

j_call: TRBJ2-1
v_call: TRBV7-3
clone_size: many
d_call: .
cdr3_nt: TGTGCCAGCAGCCCGAGCCCGAGCTCCTACAATGAGCAGTTCTTC
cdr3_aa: CASSPSPSSYNEQFF

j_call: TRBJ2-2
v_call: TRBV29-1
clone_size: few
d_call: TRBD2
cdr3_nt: TGCAGCGTTGAGTACGGGAGGGAAACCGGGGAGCTGTTTTTT
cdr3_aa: CSVEYGRETGELFF

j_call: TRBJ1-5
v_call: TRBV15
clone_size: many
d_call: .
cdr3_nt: TGTGCCACCAGCAGAGACAGGGGTGGTGGGCAGCCCCAGCATTTT
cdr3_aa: CATSRDRGGGQPQHF

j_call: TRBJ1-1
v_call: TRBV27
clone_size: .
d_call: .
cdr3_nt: TGTGCCAGCACCCGTTCGGGGAGTACTGAAGCTTTCTTT
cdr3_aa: CASTRSGSTEAFF

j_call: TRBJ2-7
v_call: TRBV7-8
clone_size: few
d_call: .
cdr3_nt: TGTGCCAGCAGCCCCGAGGGACACGGCTACGAGCAGTACTTC
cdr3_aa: CASSPEGHGYEQYF

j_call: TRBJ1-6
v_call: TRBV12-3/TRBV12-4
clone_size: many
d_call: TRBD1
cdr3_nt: TGTGCCAGCAGGACGGGACAGGTGTCATCACCCCTCCACTTT
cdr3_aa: CASRTGQVSSPLHF

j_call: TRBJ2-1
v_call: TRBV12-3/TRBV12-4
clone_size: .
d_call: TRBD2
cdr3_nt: TGTGCCAGCAGATCCGGGACTAGCGCGTACTCCTACAATGAGCAGTTCTTC
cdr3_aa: CASRSGTSAYSYNEQFF

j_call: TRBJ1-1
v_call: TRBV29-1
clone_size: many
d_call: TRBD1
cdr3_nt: TGCAGCGTGTACAGGGGGACTGAAGCTTTCTTT
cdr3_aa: CSVYRGTEAFF

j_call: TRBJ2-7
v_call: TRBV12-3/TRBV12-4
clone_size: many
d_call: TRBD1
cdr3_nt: TGTGCCAGCAGATCCGGACAGGGGTCCTACGAGCAGTACTTC
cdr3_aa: CASRSGQGSYEQYF